This TCR beta chain was documented in a study of blood T cells in healthy people across ages. Study-wide context: Every two T cells gave about one barcoded beta molecule via template switching.

On this clonotype itself: Its antigen remains unidentified.

The study, taken as a whole, reports: Because donor CMV status was unknown, expanded clonotype changes were possibly confounded.

Looked up from germline, CDR1 is ENHRY and CDR2 is SYGVKD. This CDR3 is built from 15 residues. Losses at the gene ends were 2 bases for V and 3 bases for J; bases not matched to a gene: 3. Together with a sample-barcoded 5' primer, a J-beta primer mix was included in a second PCR lasting about 7 to 12 cycles. Each CDR3 protein is one row after TCRdb ran MiXCR on the 5' RACE reads. The data hold around 780,000 distinct CDR3 sequences, with approximately 60% observed a single time. J is TRBJ2-3 and V is TRBV10-3, with 9 bases that match TRBD2. This clonotype was obtained from a man between 40 and 49 years old in good health. The sample was blood. CDR3 in DNA: TGTGCCATCAGTGAGCTCCTAGCGGGGACAGATACGCAGTATTTT. This translates into CAISELLAGTDTQYF.